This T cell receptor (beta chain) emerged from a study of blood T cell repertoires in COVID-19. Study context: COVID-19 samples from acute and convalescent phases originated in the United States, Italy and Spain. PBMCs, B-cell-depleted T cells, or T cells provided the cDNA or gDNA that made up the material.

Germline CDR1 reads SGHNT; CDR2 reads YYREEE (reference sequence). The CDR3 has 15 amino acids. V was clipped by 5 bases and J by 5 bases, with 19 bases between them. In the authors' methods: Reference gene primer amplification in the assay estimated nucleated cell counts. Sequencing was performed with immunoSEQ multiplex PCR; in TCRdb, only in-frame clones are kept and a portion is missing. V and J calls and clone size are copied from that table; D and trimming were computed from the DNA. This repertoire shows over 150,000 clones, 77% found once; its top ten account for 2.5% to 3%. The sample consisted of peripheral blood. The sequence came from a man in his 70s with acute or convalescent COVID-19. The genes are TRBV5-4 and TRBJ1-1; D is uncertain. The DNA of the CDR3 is TGTGCCAGCAGTTTACCGCTAGGAGGAACGACTGAAGCTTTCTTT. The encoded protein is CASSLPLGGTTEAFF.